The T cell receptor beta chain under discussion was sequenced for a study of cytomegalovirus exposure and HLA in healthy donors. Remarks on this clone: The antigen remains unidentified.

Germline V gene data show CDR1 as SGHDT and CDR2 as YYEEEE. Germline trimming cut 3 bases from V and 0 bases from J; bases unmatched to any gene: 6. The CDR3 length is 16 residues. Study findings and constraints: Being productive about 87% or about 30% of the time was typical of most TCR beta V segments in an earlier analysis. HLA alleles showed associations with about 15,000 TCR beta sequences in a later analysis, at a 0.05 false discovery rate. TCR beta chains associated with HLA were, in a later analysis, more clonally expanded than equally common others. The classifier reportedly diagnosed cytomegalovirus status with high specificity and sensitivity.

PCR was performed using 60 Vbeta and 13 Jbeta primers. The table came from immunoSEQ multiplex PCR; TCRdb's copy has only in-frame clones and leaves some out. Among approximately 110,000 clones listed, approximately 71% were seen once. Sequenced material: PBMCs. The TCR sequence derives from a man between 35 and 55 years old in good health and CMV-seronegative. The chain couples TRBV5-6 to TRBJ2-3; 8 positions agree with TRBD1. Written as DNA, the CDR3 is TGTGCCAGCAGCTCCTCAGGGGGCCGGAGCACAGATACGCAGTATTTT. Protein sequence: CASSSSGGRSTDTQYF.